This T cell receptor (beta chain) was found in a study of blood T cells in healthy people across ages. This CDR3 comprises 14 residues. The ends were cut back, 5 bases at V and 5 bases at J, with 15 bases in the middle. Primers used in a second PCR of roughly 7 to 12 cycles were a sample-barcoded 5' primer and a J-beta primer mix. Via MiXCR, TCRdb re-called the 5' RACE reads, giving one row per CDR3 protein. The table shows 1.5 million to 2 million distinct CDR3 sequences, with 35% to 50% occurring only once. The sequencing input was blood. The chain joins TRBV12-3 or TRBV12-4 to TRBJ2-5; TRBD2 might be the D (5 bases). The source of this sequence is a human donor in good health. The CDR3 DNA reads TGTGCCAGCAGTGGCAACCGCCGGGGTGAGACCCAGTACTTC. Its translation is CASSGNRRGETQYF.